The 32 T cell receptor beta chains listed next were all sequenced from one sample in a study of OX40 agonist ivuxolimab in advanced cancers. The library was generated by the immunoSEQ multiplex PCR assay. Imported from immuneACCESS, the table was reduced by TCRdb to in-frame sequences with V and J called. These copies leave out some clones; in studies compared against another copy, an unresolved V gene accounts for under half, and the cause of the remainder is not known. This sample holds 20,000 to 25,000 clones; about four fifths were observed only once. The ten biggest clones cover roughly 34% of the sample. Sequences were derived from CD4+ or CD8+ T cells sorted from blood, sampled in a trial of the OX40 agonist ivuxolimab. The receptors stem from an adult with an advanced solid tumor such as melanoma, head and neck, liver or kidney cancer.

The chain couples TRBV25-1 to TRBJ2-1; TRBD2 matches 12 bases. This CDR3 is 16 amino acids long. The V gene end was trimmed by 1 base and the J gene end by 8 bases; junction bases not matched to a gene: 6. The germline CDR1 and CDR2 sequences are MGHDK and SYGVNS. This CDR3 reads CASSEWLAGGPHEQFF. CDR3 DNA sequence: TGTGCCAGCAGTGAATGGCTAGCGGGAGGGCCACATGAGCAGTTCTTC.

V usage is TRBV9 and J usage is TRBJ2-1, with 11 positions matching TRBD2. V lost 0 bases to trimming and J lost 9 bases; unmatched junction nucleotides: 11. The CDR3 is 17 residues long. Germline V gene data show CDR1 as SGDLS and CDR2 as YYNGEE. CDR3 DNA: TGTGCCAGCAGCGTAGTAGCGGGAGGGCCTCTCGCCGCTGAGCAGTTCTTC. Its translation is CASSVVAGGPLAAEQFF. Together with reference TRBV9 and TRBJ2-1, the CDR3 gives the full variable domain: DSGVTQTPKHLITATGQRVTLRCSPRSGDLSVYWYQQSLDQGLQFLIQYYNGEERAKGNILERFSAQQFPDLHSELNLSSLELGDSALYFCASSVVAGGPLAAEQFFGPGTRLTVL.

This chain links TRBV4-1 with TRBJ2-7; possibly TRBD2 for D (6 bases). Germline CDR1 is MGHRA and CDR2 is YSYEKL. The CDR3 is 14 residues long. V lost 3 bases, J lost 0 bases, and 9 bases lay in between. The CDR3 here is CASSQNSGSYEQYF. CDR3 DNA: TGCGCCAGCAGCCAGAATAGCGGCTCCTACGAGCAGTACTTC.

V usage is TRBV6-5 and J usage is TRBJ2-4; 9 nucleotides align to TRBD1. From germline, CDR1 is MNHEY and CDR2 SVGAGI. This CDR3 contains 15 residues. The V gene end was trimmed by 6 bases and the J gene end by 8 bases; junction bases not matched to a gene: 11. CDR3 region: CASRRTGTGKDIQYF. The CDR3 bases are TGTGCCAGCAGGAGGACCGGGACAGGGAAGGACATTCAGTACTTC.

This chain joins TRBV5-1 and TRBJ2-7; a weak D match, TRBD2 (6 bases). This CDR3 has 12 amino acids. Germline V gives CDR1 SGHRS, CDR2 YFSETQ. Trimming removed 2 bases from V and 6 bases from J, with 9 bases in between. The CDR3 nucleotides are TGCGCCAGCAGCTTTAACGGGGGCGAGCAGTACTTC. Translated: CASSFNGGEQYF.

CDR3 sequence reads: CASSLEGEAFF. DNA for the CDR3: TGTGCCAGCAGCTTAGAGGGTGAAGCTTTCTTT. The rearrangement links TRBV11-1 to TRBJ1-1; D ambiguous. CDR1 SGHAT and CDR2 FQDESV come from the germline V gene (reference sequence). The V end was cut by 1 base, the J end by 7 bases, with 4 bases between. This CDR3 is built from 11 residues. Together with reference TRBV11-1 and TRBJ1-1, the CDR3 gives the full variable domain: EAEVAQSPRYKITEKSQAVAFWCDPISGHATLYWYRQILGQGPELLVQFQDESVVDDSQLPKDRFSAERLKGVDSTLKIQPAELGDSAMYLCASSLEGEAFFGQGTRLTVV.

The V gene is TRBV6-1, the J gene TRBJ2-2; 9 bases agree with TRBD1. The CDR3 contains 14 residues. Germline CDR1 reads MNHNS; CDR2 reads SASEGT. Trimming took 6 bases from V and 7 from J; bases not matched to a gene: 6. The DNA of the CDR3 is TGTGCCAGCAGCGGGGACAGGGTGAGCGGGGAGCTGTTTTTT. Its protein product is CASSGDRVSGELFF.

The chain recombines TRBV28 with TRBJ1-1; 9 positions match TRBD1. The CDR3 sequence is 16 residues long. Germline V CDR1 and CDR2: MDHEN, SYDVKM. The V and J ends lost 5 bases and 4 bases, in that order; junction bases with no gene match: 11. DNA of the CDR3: TGTGCCAGCAGTCGCGAGACAGGGGGGATTTTCACTGAAGCTTTCTTT. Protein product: CASSRETGGIFTEAFF. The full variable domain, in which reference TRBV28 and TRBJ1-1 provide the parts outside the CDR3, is DVKVTQSSRYLVKRTGEKVFLECVQDMDHENMFWYRQDPGLGLRLIYFSYDVKMKEKGDIPEGYSVSREKKERFSLILESASTNQTSMYLCASSRETGGIFTEAFFGQGTRLTVV.

CDR3 in amino acids: CASSLALALVNEQFF. The CDR3 region has the DNA TGCGCCAGCAGCTTGGCCCTGGCCCTTGTCAATGAGCAGTTCTTC. This chain uses TRBV5-1 with TRBJ2-1, with unresolved D. CDR3 length: 15 residues. In germline, CDR1 is SGHRS, CDR2 YFSETQ. Between the trimmed V and J ends, which lost 0 bases and 6 bases, there was a span of 13 bases. The full variable domain, rest sourced from reference TRBV5-1 and TRBJ2-1, is KAGVTQTPRYLIKTRGQQVTLSCSPISGHRSVSWYQQTPGQGLQFLFEYFSETQRNKGNFPGRFSGRQFSNSRSEMNVSTLELGDSALYLCASSLALALVNEQFFGPGTRLTVL.

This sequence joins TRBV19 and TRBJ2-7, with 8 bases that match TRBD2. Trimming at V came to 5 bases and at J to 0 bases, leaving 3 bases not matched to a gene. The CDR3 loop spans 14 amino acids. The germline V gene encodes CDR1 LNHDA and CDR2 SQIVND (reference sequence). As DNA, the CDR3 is TGTGCCAGTAGTTGGGCGGGAGGCTCCTACGAGCAGTACTTC. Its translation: CASSWAGGSYEQYF.

Here the CDR3 DNA reads TGTGCCAGCAGTGAAGCCTCCACAGATACGCAGTATTTT. The encoded protein is CASSEASTDTQYF. This chain connects TRBV6-1 to TRBJ2-3; D unresolved. The CDR3 runs to 13 residues. The germline CDR1 and CDR2 sequences are MNHNS and SASEGT. Trimming left V 0 bases short and J 2 bases short, with 3 bases between.

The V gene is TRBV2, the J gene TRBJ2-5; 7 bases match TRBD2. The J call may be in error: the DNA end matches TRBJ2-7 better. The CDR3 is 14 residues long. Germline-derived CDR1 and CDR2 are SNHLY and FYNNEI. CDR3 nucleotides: TGTGCCAGCAGTGGGGGGAGGGAGCCCTACGAGCAGTACTTC. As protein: CASSGGREPYEQYF.

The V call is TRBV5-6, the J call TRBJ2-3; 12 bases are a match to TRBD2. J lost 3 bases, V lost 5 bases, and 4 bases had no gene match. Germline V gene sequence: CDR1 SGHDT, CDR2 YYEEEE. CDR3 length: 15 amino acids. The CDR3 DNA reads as TGTGCCAGCAGTCTAGCGGGAGGGAAGACAGATACGCAGTATTTT. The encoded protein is CASSLAGGKTDTQYF.

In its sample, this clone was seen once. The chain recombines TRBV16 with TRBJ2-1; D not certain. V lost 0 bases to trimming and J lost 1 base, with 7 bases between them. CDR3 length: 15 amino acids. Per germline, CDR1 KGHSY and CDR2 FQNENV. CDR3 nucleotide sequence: TGTGCCAGCAGCCAATCCGACTGGTCCTACAATGAGCAGTTCTTC. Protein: CASSQSDWSYNEQFF.

CDR3 region: CASTTGYMGGELFF. The CDR3 coding sequence is TGTGCCAGCACGACAGGGTATATGGGCGGGGAGCTGTTTTTT. The chain couples TRBV25-1 to TRBJ2-2; 7 bases agree with TRBD1. Looked up from germline, CDR1 is MGHDK and CDR2 is SYGVNS. The CDR3 sequence is 14 residues long. Trimming cost V 7 bases and J 7 bases; bases outside gene matches: 9.

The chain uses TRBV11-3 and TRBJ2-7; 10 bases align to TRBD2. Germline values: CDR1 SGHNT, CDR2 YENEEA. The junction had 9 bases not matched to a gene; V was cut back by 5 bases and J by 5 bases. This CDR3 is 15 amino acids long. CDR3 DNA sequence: TGTGCCAGCAGCCCCGGACTAGCGGCGTCACACGAGCAGTACTTC. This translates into CASSPGLAASHEQYF.

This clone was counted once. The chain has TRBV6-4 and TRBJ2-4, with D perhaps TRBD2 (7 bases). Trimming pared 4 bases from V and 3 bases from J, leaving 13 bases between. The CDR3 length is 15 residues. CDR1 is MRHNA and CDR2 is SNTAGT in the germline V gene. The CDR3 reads CASSAGGDGKNIQYF. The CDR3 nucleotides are TGTGCCAGCAGTGCGGGGGGCGACGGCAAAAACATTCAGTACTTC.

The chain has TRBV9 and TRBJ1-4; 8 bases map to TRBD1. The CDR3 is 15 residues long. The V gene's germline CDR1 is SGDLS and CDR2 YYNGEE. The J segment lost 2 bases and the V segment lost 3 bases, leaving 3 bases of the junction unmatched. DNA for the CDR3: TGTGCCAGCAGCGAGGGGGACAGGACTAATGAAAAACTGTTTTTT. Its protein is CASSEGDRTNEKLFF.

CDR3 residues: CASTRDRGGNQPQHF. CDR3 coding DNA: TGTGCCAGTACCAGAGACAGGGGCGGCAATCAGCCCCAGCATTTT. V and J are TRBV19 and TRBJ1-5, with 8 nucleotides matching TRBD1. Trimming cost V 7 bases and J 2 bases; bases outside gene matches: 7. The CDR3 is 15 residues long. Looked up from germline, CDR1 is LNHDA and CDR2 is SQIVND (reference sequence). Supplemented by reference TRBV19 and TRBJ1-5, the full variable domain reads DGGITQSPKYLFRKEGQNVTLSCEQNLNHDAMYWYRQDPGQGLRLIYYSQIVNDFQKGDIAEGYSVSREKKESFPLTVTSAQKNPTAFYLCASTRDRGGNQPQHFGDGTRLSIL.

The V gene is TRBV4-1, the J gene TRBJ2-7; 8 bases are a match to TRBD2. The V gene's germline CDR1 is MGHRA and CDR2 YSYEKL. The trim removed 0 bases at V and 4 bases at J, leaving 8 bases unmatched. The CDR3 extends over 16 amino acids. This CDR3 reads CASSQERKRGTYEQYF. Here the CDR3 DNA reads TGCGCCAGCAGCCAAGAGCGTAAGCGGGGGACTTACGAGCAGTACTTC.

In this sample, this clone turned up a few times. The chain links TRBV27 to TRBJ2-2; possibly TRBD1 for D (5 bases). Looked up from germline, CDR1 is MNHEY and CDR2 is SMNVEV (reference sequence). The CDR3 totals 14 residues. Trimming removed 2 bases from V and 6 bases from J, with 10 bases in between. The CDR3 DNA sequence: TGTGCCAGCAGTTTAATTCAGGGATCCGGGGAGCTGTTTTTT. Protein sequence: CASSLIQGSGELFF.

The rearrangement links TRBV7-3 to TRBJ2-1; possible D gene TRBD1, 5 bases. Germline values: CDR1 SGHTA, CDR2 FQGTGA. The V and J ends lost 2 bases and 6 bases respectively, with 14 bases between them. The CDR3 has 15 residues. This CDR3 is CASSLWGSISNEQFF. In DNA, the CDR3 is TGTGCCAGCAGCTTATGGGGCTCTATCAGCAATGAGCAGTTCTTC.

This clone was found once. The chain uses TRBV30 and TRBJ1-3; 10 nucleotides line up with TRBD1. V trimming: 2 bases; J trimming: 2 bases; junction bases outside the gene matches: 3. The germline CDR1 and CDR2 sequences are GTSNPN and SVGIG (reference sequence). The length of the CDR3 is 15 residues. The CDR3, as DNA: TGTGCCTGGAGTTTTGGACAGGGGGCTGGAAACACCATATATTTT. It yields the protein CAWSFGQGAGNTIYF.

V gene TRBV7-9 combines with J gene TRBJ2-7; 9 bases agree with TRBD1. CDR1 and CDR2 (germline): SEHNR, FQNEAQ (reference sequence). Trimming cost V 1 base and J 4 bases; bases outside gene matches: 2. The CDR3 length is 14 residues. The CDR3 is CASSLGTGVYEQYF. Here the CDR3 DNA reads TGTGCCAGCAGCTTAGGGACAGGGGTATACGAGCAGTACTTC.

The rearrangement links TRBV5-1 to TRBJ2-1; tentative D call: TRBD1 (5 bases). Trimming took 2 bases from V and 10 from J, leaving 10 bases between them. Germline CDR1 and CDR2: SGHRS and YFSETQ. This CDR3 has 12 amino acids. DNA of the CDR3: TGCGCCAGCAGCTTCAGGGTGGAGGAGCAGTTCTTC. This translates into CASSFRVEEQFF. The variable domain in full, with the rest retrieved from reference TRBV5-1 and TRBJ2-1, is KAGVTQTPRYLIKTRGQQVTLSCSPISGHRSVSWYQQTPGQGLQFLFEYFSETQRNKGNFPGRFSGRQFSNSRSEMNVSTLELGDSALYLCASSFRVEEQFFGPGTRLTVL.

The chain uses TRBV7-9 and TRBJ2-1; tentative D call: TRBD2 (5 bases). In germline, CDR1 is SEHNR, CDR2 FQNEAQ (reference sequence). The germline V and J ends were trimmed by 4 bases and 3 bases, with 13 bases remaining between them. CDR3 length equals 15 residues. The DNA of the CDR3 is TGTGCCAGCAGCTCAACTAGTCTCGTCTACAATGAGCAGTTCTTC. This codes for CASSSTSLVYNEQFF.

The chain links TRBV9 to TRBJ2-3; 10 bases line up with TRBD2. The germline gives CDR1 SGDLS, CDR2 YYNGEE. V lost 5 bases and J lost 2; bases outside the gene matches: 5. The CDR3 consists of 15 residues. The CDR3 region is CASRGGLAFTDTQYF. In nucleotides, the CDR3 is TGTGCCAGCAGGGGGGGACTAGCGTTCACAGATACGCAGTATTTT.

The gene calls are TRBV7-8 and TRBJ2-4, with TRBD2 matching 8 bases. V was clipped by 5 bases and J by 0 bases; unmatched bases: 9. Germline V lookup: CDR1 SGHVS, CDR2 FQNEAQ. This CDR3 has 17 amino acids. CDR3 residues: CASSPTSGRIAKNIQYF. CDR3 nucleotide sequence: TGTGCCAGCAGCCCAACTAGCGGAAGAATAGCCAAAAACATTCAGTACTTC.

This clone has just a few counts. The CDR3: CAWSVAVSPNTEAFF. DNA of the CDR3: TGTGCCTGGAGTGTGGCGGTCAGCCCTAACACTGAAGCTTTCTTT. The V gene is TRBV30, the J gene TRBJ1-1; D unclear. V was trimmed by 0 bases and J by 2 bases, leaving 13 bases between them. The CDR3 is 15 residues long. The germline V gene has CDR1 GTSNPN and CDR2 SVGIG (reference sequence).

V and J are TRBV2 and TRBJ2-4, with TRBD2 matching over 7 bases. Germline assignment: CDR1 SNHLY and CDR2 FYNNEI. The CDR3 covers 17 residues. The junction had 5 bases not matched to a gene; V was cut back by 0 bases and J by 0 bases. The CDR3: CASSEARLAAAKNIQYF. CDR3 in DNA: TGTGCCAGCAGTGAAGCGCGACTAGCAGCAGCCAAAAACATTCAGTACTTC.

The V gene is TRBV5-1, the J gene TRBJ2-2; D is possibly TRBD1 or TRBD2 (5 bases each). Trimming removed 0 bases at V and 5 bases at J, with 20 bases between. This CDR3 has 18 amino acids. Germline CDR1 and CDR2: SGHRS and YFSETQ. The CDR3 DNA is TGCGCCAGCAGCTTGGAGTATGCCAGGGAGAAAAGGACCGGGGAGCTGTTTTTT. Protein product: CASSLEYAREKRTGELFF.

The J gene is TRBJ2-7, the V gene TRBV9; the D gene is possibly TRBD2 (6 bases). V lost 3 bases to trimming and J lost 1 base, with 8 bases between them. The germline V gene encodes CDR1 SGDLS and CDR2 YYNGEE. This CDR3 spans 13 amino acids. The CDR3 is CASSAGLSYEQYF. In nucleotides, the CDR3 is TGTGCCAGCAGCGCCGGACTATCCTACGAGCAGTACTTC.